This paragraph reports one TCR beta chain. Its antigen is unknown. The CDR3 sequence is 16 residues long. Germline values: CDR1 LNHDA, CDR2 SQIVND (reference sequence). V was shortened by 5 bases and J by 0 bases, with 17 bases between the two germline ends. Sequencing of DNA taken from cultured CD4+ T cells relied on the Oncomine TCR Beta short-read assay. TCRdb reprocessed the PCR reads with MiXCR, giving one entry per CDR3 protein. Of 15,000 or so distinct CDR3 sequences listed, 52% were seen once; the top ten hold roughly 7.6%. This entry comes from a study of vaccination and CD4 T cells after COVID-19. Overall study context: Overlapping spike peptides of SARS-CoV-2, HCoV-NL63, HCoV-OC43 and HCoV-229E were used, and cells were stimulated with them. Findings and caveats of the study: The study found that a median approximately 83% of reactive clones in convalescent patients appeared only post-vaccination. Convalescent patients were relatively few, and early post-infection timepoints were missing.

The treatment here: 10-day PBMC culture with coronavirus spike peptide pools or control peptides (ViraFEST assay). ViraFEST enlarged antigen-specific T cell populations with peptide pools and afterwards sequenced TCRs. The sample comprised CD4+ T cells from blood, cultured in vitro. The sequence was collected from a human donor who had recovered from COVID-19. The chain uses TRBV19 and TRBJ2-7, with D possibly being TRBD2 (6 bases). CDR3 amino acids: CASSESGPFLSYEQYF. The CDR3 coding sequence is TGTGCCAGTAGTGAAAGCGGGCCCTTTCTCTCCTACGAGCAGTACTTC. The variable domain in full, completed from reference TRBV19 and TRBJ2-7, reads DGGITQSPKYLFRKEGQNVTLSCEQNLNHDAMYWYRQDPGQGLRLIYYSQIVNDFQKGDIAEGYSVSREKKESFPLTVTSAQKNPTAFYLCASSESGPFLSYEQYFGPGTRLTVT.